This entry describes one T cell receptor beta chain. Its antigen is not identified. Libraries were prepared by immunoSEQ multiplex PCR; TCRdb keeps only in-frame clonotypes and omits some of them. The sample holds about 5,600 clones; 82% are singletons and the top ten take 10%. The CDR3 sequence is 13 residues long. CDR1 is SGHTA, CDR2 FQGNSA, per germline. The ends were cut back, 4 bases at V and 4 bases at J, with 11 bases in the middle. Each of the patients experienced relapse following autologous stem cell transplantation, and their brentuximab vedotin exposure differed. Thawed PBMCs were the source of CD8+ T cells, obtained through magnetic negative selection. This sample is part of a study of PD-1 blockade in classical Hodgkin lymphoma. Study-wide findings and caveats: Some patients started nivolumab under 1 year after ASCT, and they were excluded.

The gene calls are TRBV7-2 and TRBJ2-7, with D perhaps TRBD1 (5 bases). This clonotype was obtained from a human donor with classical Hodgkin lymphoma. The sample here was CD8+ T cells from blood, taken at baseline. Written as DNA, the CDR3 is TGTGCCAGCAGCTCTACGACAGCGTACGAGCAGTACTTC. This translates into CASSSTTAYEQYF.